The 9 T cell receptor beta chains below were found in one sample sequenced in a study of CD8 T cells in Susac syndrome. 0.5 to 1 ug RNA was reverse transcribed with random hexamers. One entry per CDR3 protein, called by TCRdb with MiXCR from the immunoSEQ multiplex PCR reads. The sample holds 100,000 to 150,000 distinct CDR3 sequences, around 94% seen once. The sample consisted of CD8+ T cells from PBMCs. The receptors originated from a human donor with Susac syndrome.

The rearrangement uses TRBV7-3 and TRBJ2-1, with TRBD2 matching 7 bases. Germline-derived CDR1 and CDR2 are SGHTA and FQGTGA. The CDR3 has 15 amino acids. With 6 bases clipped from V and 3 bases from J, the junction kept 8 bases outside the gene matches. The CDR3 protein is CASSYRLADYNEQFF. CDR3 nucleotides: TGTGCCAGCAGTTACCGACTAGCCGACTACAATGAGCAGTTCTTC.

The chain recombines TRBV11-2 with TRBJ2-3; D is unresolved. Trimming stripped 4 bases from V and 5 bases from J, with 10 bases between. The germline V gene has CDR1 SGHAT and CDR2 FQNNGV. The CDR3 sequence is 13 residues long. DNA of the CDR3: TGTGCCAGCAGCTCCCCTCGTGTAGATACGCAGTATTTT. It specifies CASSSPRVDTQYF.

V and J are TRBV29-1 and TRBJ2-7; D uncertain. V was clipped by 3 bases and J by 3 bases, with 9 bases between them. CDR3 length equals 12 residues. The germline CDR1 and CDR2 sequences are SQVTM and ANQGSEA. The CDR3 is CSVEAASYEQYF. In DNA, the CDR3 is TGCAGCGTTGAGGCTGCCAGCTACGAGCAGTACTTC.

The chain couples TRBV11-2 to TRBJ2-5; 9 bases match TRBD1. The ends lost 5 bases at V and 4 bases at J; junction bases unmatched: 17. Germline assignment: CDR1 SGHAT and CDR2 FQNNGV. The CDR3 sequence is 18 residues long. CDR3 protein: CASSPSRGTGYAGETQYF. The CDR3 DNA reads as TGTGCCAGCAGCCCGTCAAGGGGGACAGGGTATGCGGGAGAGACCCAGTACTTC.

This clonotype has only a few counts. The chain links TRBV11-2 to TRBJ2-5; TRBD2 might be the D (5 bases). Germline V gives CDR1 SGHAT, CDR2 FQNNGV. V lost 5 bases to trimming and J lost 2 bases, with 15 bases between them. This CDR3 spans 15 amino acids. This CDR3 reads CASSQFGSAQETQYF. As DNA, the CDR3 is TGTGCCAGCAGCCAGTTCGGTAGCGCTCAAGAGACCCAGTACTTC.

V is TRBV7-6 and J is TRBJ2-2; TRBD1 or TRBD2 may be the D gene (6 bases each). V lost 4 bases, J lost 4 bases, and 19 bases lay in between. This CDR3 is 17 amino acids long. CDR1 is SGHVS, CDR2 FNYEAQ, per germline. CDR3 coding DNA: TGTGCCAGCAGCTACGAACCGGGGGCCCTATCCACCGGGGAGCTGTTTTTT. Translation gives CASSYEPGALSTGELFF.

The chain joins TRBV6-4 to TRBJ2-3, with D possibly TRBD2 on 5 matching bases. The CDR3 totals 15 residues. V lost 2 bases, J lost 1 base, and 10 bases lay in between. CDR1 is MRHNA and CDR2 is SNTAGT in the germline V gene. The chain's CDR3 is CASSDSGGGTDTQYF. In nucleotides, the CDR3 is TGTGCCAGCAGTGACAGCGGTGGTGGCACAGATACGCAGTATTTT.

V and J are TRBV4-2 and TRBJ2-1, with D hard to call. The CDR3 is made up of 15 amino acids. CDR1 is LGHNA, CDR2 YNFKEQ, per germline. V was clipped by 5 bases and J by 5 bases, with 16 bases between them. CDR3 loop: CASSDRTRLNNEQFF. CDR3 DNA sequence: TGTGCCAGCAGCGACCGCACCAGGCTAAACAATGAGCAGTTCTTC.

CDR3: CASGTDNEQFF. Here the CDR3 DNA reads TGTGCCAGCGGTACGGACAATGAGCAGTTCTTC. This chain links TRBV6-5 with TRBJ2-1; D gene uncertain. V was shortened by 8 bases and J by 5 bases, with 7 bases between the two germline ends. Germline CDR1 reads MNHEY; CDR2 reads SVGAGI. The CDR3 has 11 residues.